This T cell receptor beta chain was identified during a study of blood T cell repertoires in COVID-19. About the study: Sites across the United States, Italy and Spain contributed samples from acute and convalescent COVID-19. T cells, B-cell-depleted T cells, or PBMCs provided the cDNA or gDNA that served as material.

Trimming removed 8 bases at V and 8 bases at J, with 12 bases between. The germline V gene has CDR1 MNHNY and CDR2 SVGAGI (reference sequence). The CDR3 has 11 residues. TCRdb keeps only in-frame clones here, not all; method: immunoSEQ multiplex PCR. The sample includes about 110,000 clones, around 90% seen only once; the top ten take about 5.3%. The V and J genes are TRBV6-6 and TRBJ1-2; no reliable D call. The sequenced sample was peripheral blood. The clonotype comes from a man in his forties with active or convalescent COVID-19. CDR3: CASSGGIGYTF. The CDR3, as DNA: TGTGCCAGCTCAGGCGGGATAGGCTACACCTTC.